This T cell receptor (beta chain) was recorded in a study of blood T cell repertoires in COVID-19 (dated by TCRdb to the early 2020s). Study-wide context: Samples covering the acute and convalescent phases of COVID-19 were provided by collaborators in the United States, Italy and Spain. A de-identified subject ID, COVID-19 status, age in years and sex were almost always included in the sample metadata. A freely available public database, intended as a resource for researchers studying the immune response to SARS-CoV-2, is where the repertoires were released. The dataset comprised deeply sampled blood TCRbeta repertoires from subjects exposed to, actively infected with, or recovered from COVID-19. The prospective study material was composed of cDNA or gDNA derived from T cells, B-cell-depleted T cells, or PBMCs. Samples came from the ongoing ImmuneRACE study (first 160 participants) plus 1,254 subjects from 6 global collaborators. HLA class I and class II types, where available, came from metadata supplied by the sample provider rather than from assay-based typing. Overall study outcomes, separate from this receptor: How much clinical and demographic metadata was included differed by source and by participant, and the metadata was provided uncurated.

TCRbeta CDR3 regions were amplified from genomic DNA using the immunoSEQ Assay, a bias-controlled multiplex PCR. The original methods were these. The number of nucleated cells in each sample was estimated from the amplification of reference gene primers within the assay. Sequence reads were collapsed and filtered to measure the absolute abundance of every unique TCRbeta CDR3 rearrangement. For each sample, productive Simpson clonality was calculated by taking the square root of Simpson's diversity index across productive rearrangements. Held by TCRdb, this immuneACCESS table contains in-frame sequences only and omits some clones. Under half of the omission traces to an unresolved V gene where checked; the cause of the rest is unknown. V and J calls and clone size are as listed in that table; D and trimming were resolved from the DNA. In all, the sample holds about 98,000 clones, and about 85% of those were seen once. 3.5% to 5.5% of the sample comes from the top ten.

Whole blood was collected in K2EDTA tubes by collaborating institutions according to the institutions' own protocols. For TCRbeta analysis, collaborators shipped samples in one of three forms: frozen whole blood, isolated PBMCs, or DNA extracted from either of those sample types. From the cysteine through the phenylalanine, the CDR3 covers 16 amino acids. Left in the record is the CDR3 DNA by itself, 48 bases read in frame from the first base. The junction shows trimming of 4 bases on V and 4 bases on J, and the gene matches do not reach 8 bases of it. CDR1 and CDR2, per the germline V gene, are SGHRS and YFSETQ. The table lists this clone with a count of one. This clone's antigen is unknown. Base quality data are lacking; no much larger clone is found one base away.

Input material: peripheral blood. The receptor's source is a man between 65 and 79 years old with acute or convalescent COVID-19. Recombination joined TRBV5-1 with TRBJ2-2; a stretch of 9 junction bases matches TRBD1. The encoded CDR3 is CASSPRGTGITGELFF. The DNA sequence is given as TGCGCCAGCAGCCCGAGGGGGACAGGGATCACCGGGGAGCTGTTTTTT.